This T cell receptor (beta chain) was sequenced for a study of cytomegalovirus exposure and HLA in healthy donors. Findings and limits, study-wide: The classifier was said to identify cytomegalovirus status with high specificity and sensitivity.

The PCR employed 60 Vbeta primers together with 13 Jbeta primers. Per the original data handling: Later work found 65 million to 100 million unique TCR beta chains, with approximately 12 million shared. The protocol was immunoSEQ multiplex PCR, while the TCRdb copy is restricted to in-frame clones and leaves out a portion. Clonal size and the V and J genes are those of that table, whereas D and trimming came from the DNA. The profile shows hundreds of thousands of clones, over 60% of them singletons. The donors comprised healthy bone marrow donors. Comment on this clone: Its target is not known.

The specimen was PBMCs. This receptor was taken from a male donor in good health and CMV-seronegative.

The CDR3 region has the DNA TGTGCCAGCAGCGGGACAGGGGCCGCAGGCAACTATGGCTACACCTTC. The encoded protein is CASSGTGAAGNYGYTF. This chain joins TRBV27 and TRBJ1-2; 10 nucleotides agree with TRBD1. Per germline, CDR1 MNHEY and CDR2 SMNVEV (reference sequence). V was pared by 6 bases and J by 2 bases, with 9 bases of the junction left unmatched. The CDR3 is 16 residues long.